This entry lists 17 T cell receptor beta chains sequenced from one sample in a study of CD8+ T cells in alopecia areata (dated by TCRdb to the late 2010s). Reading the label with the study, this specimen's time point is: baseline before oral tofacitinib. The library was obtained by the immunoSEQ multiplex PCR assay. RNA was extracted from all samples and reverse transcribed into cDNA, which served as template for TCR sequencing. TCRdb limited this immuneACCESS table to in-frame rearrangements with V and J called. A share of clones is missing; checked studies link under half to unresolved V genes, and the rest is unexplained. The sample table contains tens of thousands of clones; only one count was recorded for 60% of them. Over 15% of the sample is in the top ten clones. The source was CD8+ T cells sorted from blood, collected at week 0. Receptors were obtained from a human donor with alopecia areata.

The chain recombines TRBV29-1 with TRBJ1-2; the match to TRBD1 covers 8 bases. The CDR3 extends over 13 amino acids. After removal of 7 bases from V and 6 bases from J, the junction contained 10 bases not matched to a gene. Germline CDR1 is SQVTM and CDR2 is ANQGSEA. This CDR3 is CSAETGEADGYTF. CDR3 DNA: TGCAGCGCCGAGACAGGGGAGGCGGATGGCTACACCTTC.

J is TRBJ2-1 and V is TRBV7-9, with D unclear. V lost 9 bases and J lost 8, with 11 bases in between. The CDR3 is made up of 11 amino acids. Germline V gene lookup returns CDR1 SEHNR and CDR2 FQNEAQ (reference sequence). CDR3 DNA sequence: TGTGCCAGTTCGGGTGCCGATGAGCAGTTCTTC. Translating it yields CASSGADEQFF.

The chain combines TRBV27 with TRBJ2-1; 9 bases are shared with TRBD2. CDR3 size: 15 residues. The germline gives CDR1 MNHEY, CDR2 SMNVEV (reference sequence). V shed 2 bases, J shed 8 bases, and the junction held 7 bases outside the gene matches. CDR3 in amino acids: CASSLQRGDGDEQFF. CDR3 nucleotides: TGTGCCAGCAGTTTACAGCGGGGGGATGGGGATGAGCAGTTCTTC.

The chain joins TRBV27 to TRBJ1-5; a possible D gene is TRBD1 (5 bases). The CDR3 contains 15 residues. In germline, CDR1 is MNHEY, CDR2 SMNVEV (reference sequence). Trimming removed 4 bases at V and 4 bases at J, with 14 bases between. Here the CDR3 DNA reads TGTGCCAGCAGTTATATAGCCGGGGGTAATCAGCCCCAGCATTTT. Amino acid sequence: CASSYIAGGNQPQHF.

The chain links TRBV10-3 to TRBJ1-2; a possible D gene is TRBD1 (6 bases). CDR3 size: 14 residues. CDR1 and CDR2 (germline): ENHRY, SYGVKD. V was pared by 6 bases and J by 1 base, with 12 bases between. The CDR3 DNA reads TGTGCCATCAGGAATAAGGGGGGTAACTATGGCTACACCTTC. This translates into CAIRNKGGNYGYTF.

V usage is TRBV18 and J usage is TRBJ2-3; a possible D gene is TRBD1 (5 bases). Trimming took off 3 bases at V and 4 bases at J, with 14 bases between the two ends. CDR1 and CDR2 (germline): KGHSH, LQKENI. CDR3 length equals 15 residues. For the CDR3, the DNA is TGTGCCAGCTCACCGGACAACGAACCCCCAGATACGCAGTATTTT. It encodes CASSPDNEPPDTQYF.

V is TRBV4-1 and J is TRBJ2-7, with D possibly matching TRBD1 (6 bases). The germline CDR1 and CDR2 sequences are MGHRA and YSYEKL. CDR3 length: 14 amino acids. V lost 2 bases and J lost 7, with 15 bases in between. CDR3 sequence reads: CASSQHRETGEQYF. CDR3 nucleotides: TGCGCCAGCAGCCAACACAGGGAGACGGGAGAGCAGTACTTC.

The J gene is TRBJ2-7, the V gene TRBV30; 10 bases are a match to TRBD1. The CDR3 contains 14 residues. Losses at the gene ends were 7 bases for V and 6 bases for J; bases not matched to a gene: 12. Germline loops: CDR1 GTSNPN, CDR2 SVGIG (reference sequence). The CDR3 loop reads CASNPGQGRSEQYF. The DNA of the CDR3 is TGTGCCTCCAATCCGGGACAGGGGAGGTCCGAGCAGTACTTC. Together with reference TRBV30 and TRBJ2-7, the CDR3 gives the full variable domain: SQTIHQWPATLVQPVGSPLSLECTVEGTSNPNLYWYRQAAGRGLQLLFYSVGIGQISSEVPQNLSASRPQDRQFILSSKKLLLSDSGFYLCASNPGQGRSEQYFGPGTRLTVT.

The rearrangement links TRBV7-3 to TRBJ2-1; weak D call: TRBD2 (6 bases). Trimming shortened V by 2 bases and J by 4 bases, and 9 bases separated the two germline ends. CDR3 size: 14 residues. Germline assignment: CDR1 SGHTA and CDR2 FQGTGA. This CDR3 reads CASSLGGGYNEQFF. CDR3 in DNA: TGTGCCAGCAGCTTAGGTGGGGGGTACAATGAGCAGTTCTTC.

This clone was seen more than once but under ten times. J is TRBJ1-1 and V is TRBV7-9; perhaps TRBD1 as D (6 bases). CDR1 and CDR2 from the germline V gene are SEHNR and FQNEAQ (reference sequence). CDR3 length: 13 amino acids. Trimming left V 5 bases short and J 3 bases short, with 10 bases between. The CDR3 is CASSPGGHTEAFF. The DNA of the CDR3 is TGTGCCAGCAGCCCCGGGGGGCACACTGAAGCTTTCTTT.

J is TRBJ1-1 and V is TRBV30; D gene ambiguous. Trimming took 2 bases from V and 0 from J, leaving 7 bases between them. CDR3 size: 13 residues. Germline V gene data show CDR1 as GTSNPN and CDR2 as SVGIG (reference sequence). CDR3 in amino acids: CAWSLGVNTEAFF. The CDR3 DNA sequence: TGTGCCTGGAGTTTAGGAGTGAACACTGAAGCTTTCTTT.

The chain has TRBV4-1 and TRBJ2-3; D not resolved. Germline V gives CDR1 MGHRA, CDR2 YSYEKL. CDR3 length: 12 amino acids. V lost 1 base to trimming and J lost 5 bases, with 4 bases between them. The CDR3 DNA reads as TGCGCCAGCAGCCAAGTTATAGATACGCAGTATTTT. Protein product: CASSQVIDTQYF.

This chain connects TRBV9 to TRBJ2-7, with no clear D. Per the germline V gene, CDR1 is SGDLS and CDR2 is YYNGEE. With 0 bases removed from V and 2 bases from J, the gap between germline ends came to 9 bases. This CDR3 is built from 14 residues. For the CDR3, the DNA is TGTGCCAGCAGCGTAGATGTCAGCCCCTACGAGCAGTACTTC. Protein: CASSVDVSPYEQYF.

This clone was found a few times. The J gene is TRBJ2-1, the V gene TRBV29-1; D gene uncertain. This CDR3 is built from 13 residues. Trimming removed 3 bases at V and 6 bases at J, with 12 bases between. CDR1 SQVTM and CDR2 ANQGSEA come from the germline V gene. The CDR3 DNA follows: TGCAGCGTTGACCTGTGGGCGCCCAATGAGCAGTTCTTC. It translates to CSVDLWAPNEQFF.

The chain uses TRBV6-5 and TRBJ2-5; 9 positions agree with TRBD2. Germline V gives CDR1 MNHEY, CDR2 SVGAGI. The CDR3 sequence is 15 residues long. Losses at the gene ends were 2 bases for V and 4 bases for J; bases not matched to a gene: 5. The CDR3 here is CASSYAGGLGETQYF. In nucleotides, the CDR3 is TGTGCCAGCAGTTACGCGGGGGGGCTTGGAGAGACCCAGTACTTC.

Within the sample, this clone is large. V is TRBV6-5 and J is TRBJ2-2, with D possibly being TRBD1 (6 bases). Trimming pared 6 bases from V and 6 bases from J, leaving 17 bases between. Germline values: CDR1 MNHEY, CDR2 SVGAGI. The CDR3 totals 15 residues. The CDR3 coding sequence is TGTGCCAGCAGGTCGGGGCAGGGACATGCCGGGGAGCTGTTTTTT. This encodes CASRSGQGHAGELFF.

The genes are TRBV15 and TRBJ1-1, with TRBD1 matching 11 bases. The germline CDR1 and CDR2 sequences are LNHNV and YYDKDF (reference sequence). This CDR3 has 17 residues. V trimming: 5 bases; J trimming: 4 bases; junction bases outside the gene matches: 12. The CDR3 DNA follows: TGTGCCACCAGCCGCCGAGGACAGGGGGCTGGCGCCACTGAAGCTTTCTTT. Its translation is CATSRRGQGAGATEAFF.